These 21 T cell receptor beta chains originate from one sample sequenced in a study of T cells in Graves' hyperthyroidism and ophthalmopathy. TCR beta CDR3 sequences were amplified from RNA transcripts. HTBI primers drove first-round RT-PCR of the TCR CDR3. Each CDR3 protein is one row after TCRdb ran MiXCR on the multiplex PCR reads. Of hundreds of thousands of distinct CDR3 sequences listed, approximately 14% are singletons. The source material was blood. These receptors all come from a young woman with Graves' hyperthyroidism.

This clonotype has a count of ten or more. This CDR3 is CASTHIPNTEAFF. The CDR3, as DNA: TGTGCCAGCACCCATATACCGAACACTGAAGCTTTCTTT. The rearrangement joins TRBV11-2 to TRBJ1-1; no clear D. The CDR3 totals 13 residues. Germline CDR1 and CDR2: SGHAT and FQNNGV. V was trimmed by 7 bases and J by 1 base, leaving 10 bases between them.

This clonotype was recorded at least ten times. The chain employs TRBV19 and TRBJ1-1; D remains ambiguous. This CDR3 has 16 residues. V dropped 5 bases and J dropped 1 base, with 17 bases sitting between them. CDR1 and CDR2 (germline): LNHDA, SQIVND (reference sequence). The CDR3: CASSPPPGPQNTEAFF. The CDR3 bases are TGTGCCAGTAGTCCGCCCCCCGGACCGCAGAACACTGAAGCTTTCTTT.

This clonotype was seen ten or more times. The gene calls are TRBV27 and TRBJ1-5; 7 bases fit TRBD1. V gave up 7 bases and J gave up 4 bases; unmatched junction bases: 7. The germline V gene encodes CDR1 MNHEY and CDR2 SMNVEV (reference sequence). There are 14 residues in the CDR3. The CDR3 loop reads CASNRGDSNQPQHF. DNA of the CDR3: TGTGCCAGCAACCGAGGGGACAGTAATCAGCCCCAGCATTTT.

The table lists this clonotype with many counts. This rearrangement joins TRBV5-1 to TRBJ2-5, with TRBD2 matching over 9 bases. Germline V gene sequence: CDR1 SGHRS, CDR2 YFSETQ. The CDR3 spans 14 residues. J lost 5 bases, V lost 2 bases, and 4 bases had no gene match. The DNA of the CDR3 is TGCGCCAGCAGCTTACGTCTAGCGGGGGAGACCCAGTACTTC. The encoded protein is CASSLRLAGETQYF.

This clonotype was counted a few times. V gene TRBV7-8 combines with J gene TRBJ1-2, with a weak D call TRBD1 (5 bases). Looked up from germline, CDR1 is SGHVS and CDR2 is FQNEAQ. This CDR3 is built from 15 residues. Between the trimmed V and J ends, which lost 7 bases and 2 bases, there was a span of 17 bases. The CDR3 spells CASNPTTGGNYGYTF. The CDR3 coding sequence is TGTGCCAGCAACCCCACAACGGGGGGGAACTATGGCTACACCTTC.

J is TRBJ2-7 and V is TRBV5-1, with 8 bases aligning to TRBD2. Germline lookup yields CDR1 SGHRS and CDR2 YFSETQ. CDR3 length: 15 residues. With 3 bases clipped from V and 0 bases from J, the junction kept 5 bases outside the gene matches. The CDR3 region is CASSSGTRPSYEQYF. CDR3 nucleotide sequence: TGCGCCAGCAGCTCCGGGACTAGGCCCTCCTACGAGCAGTACTTC.

V and J are TRBV7-9 and TRBJ2-1, with 13 bases lining up with TRBD2. CDR3 size: 14 residues. In germline, CDR1 is SEHNR, CDR2 FQNEAQ (reference sequence). J gave up 10 bases and V 5 bases, and 5 bases lay outside the gene matches. In nucleotides, the CDR3 is TGTGCCAGCAGCCGAGGACTAGCGGGGGAAGAGCAGTTCTTC. This codes for CASSRGLAGEEQFF.

Ten or more counts support this clonotype. This chain links TRBV7-6 with TRBJ2-7; possible D gene TRBD1, 5 bases. V dropped 1 base and J dropped 2 bases, with 9 bases sitting between them. CDR1 is SGHVS and CDR2 is FNYEAQ in the germline V gene. This CDR3 has 14 residues. CDR3 DNA sequence: TGTGCCAGCAGCTTAGAGAGCAGGGCCTACGAGCAGTACTTC. This translates into CASSLESRAYEQYF.

This clonotype turned up a few times. The CDR3 DNA reads TGTGCCAGCAGCCAATCGAGGACTAGCGGGACTAGCACAGATACGCAGTATTTT. Residues: CASSQSRTSGTSTDTQYF. The genes are TRBV3-1 and TRBJ2-3, with 12 positions matching TRBD2. CDR1 is LGHDT, CDR2 YNNKEL, per germline (reference sequence). J was trimmed by 0 bases and V by 2 bases; bases with no gene match: 6. This CDR3 contains 18 residues.

The rearrangement links TRBV25-1 to TRBJ1-1; 7 positions agree with TRBD1. This CDR3 has 14 residues. Germline V gene lookup returns CDR1 MGHDK and CDR2 SYGVNS. Trimming cost V 8 bases and J 5 bases; bases outside gene matches: 11. CDR3 nucleotides: TGTGCCAGCGCCCCATCAGGGGGAGGTACTGAAGCTTTCTTT. Its translation is CASAPSGGGTEAFF.

The table lists this clonotype with many counts. This chain joins TRBV7-9 and TRBJ1-5; unclear D gene. Deletions cut 1 base from V and 0 bases from J, with 7 bases between. Germline lookup yields CDR1 SEHNR and CDR2 FQNEAQ (reference sequence). The CDR3 extends over 15 amino acids. CDR3 in DNA: TGTGCCAGCAGCTTAGGATGGGATAGCAATCAGCCCCAGCATTTT. Its protein product is CASSLGWDSNQPQHF.

Many counts were recorded for this clonotype. The chain couples TRBV5-1 to TRBJ2-7; 12 bases are a match to TRBD1. This CDR3 comprises 15 residues. The V gene's germline CDR1 is SGHRS and CDR2 YFSETQ. V lost 3 bases and J lost 6; bases outside the gene matches: 7. As DNA, the CDR3 is TGCGCCAGCAGCTCCGGAGGGACAGGGGGCGCCGAGCAGTACTTC. Protein product: CASSSGGTGGAEQYF. Combining the CDR3 with reference TRBV5-1 and TRBJ2-7 gives the whole variable domain KAGVTQTPRYLIKTRGQQVTLSCSPISGHRSVSWYQQTPGQGLQFLFEYFSETQRNKGNFPGRFSGRQFSNSRSEMNVSTLELGDSALYLCASSSGGTGGAEQYFGPGTRLTVT.

The V call is TRBV28, the J call TRBJ2-7, with D unresolved. The CDR3 extends over 14 amino acids. From germline, CDR1 is MDHEN and CDR2 SYDVKM. Trimming shortened V by 4 bases and J by 6 bases, and 16 bases separated the two germline ends. The CDR3 loop is CASSSVGSAVEQYF. The CDR3 DNA is TGTGCCAGCAGTTCTGTGGGGTCTGCGGTCGAGCAGTACTTC.

A remark on this clonotype: This could be a read error, since a much larger clone is one nucleotide away. The chain has TRBV20-1 and TRBJ2-1; 9 bases agree with TRBD1. There are 12 residues in the CDR3. V trimming: 4 bases; J trimming: 10 bases; junction bases outside the gene matches: 5. Germline V CDR1 and CDR2: DFQATT, SNEGSKA (reference sequence). DNA of the CDR3: TGCAGTGCTATCGGACAGGGGAACGAGCAGTTCTTC. It yields the protein CSAIGQGNEQFF.

This clonotype was counted a single time. This rearrangement joins TRBV6-2 or TRBV6-3 to TRBJ1-2; 9 positions match TRBD1. With 2 bases clipped from V and 9 bases from J, the junction kept 13 bases outside the gene matches. CDR1 is MNHEY, CDR2 SVGEGT, per germline. The CDR3 totals 16 residues. The CDR3 nucleotides read TGTGCCAGCAGTTACGGCGGGACAGGGCCGGGGGGTCGCTACACCTTC. Translating gives CASSYGGTGPGGRYTF.

A word on this clonotype: One junction end disagrees with the germline gene, perhaps due to a read error. The chain employs TRBV7-7 and TRBJ2-2; 7 nucleotides agree with TRBD1. Germline-derived CDR1 and CDR2 are SSHAT and FNYEAQ (reference sequence). The length of the CDR3 is 14 residues. CDR3 residues: CASSPTTGFGELFF. DNA of the CDR3: TGTGCTAGCAGCCCCACGACAGGGTTCGGGGAGCTGTTTTTT. Looking up the rest from reference TRBV7-7 and TRBJ2-2 gives the full variable domain: GAGVSQSPRYKVTKRGQDVTLRCDPISSHATLYWYQQALGQGPEFLTYFNYEAQPDKSGLPSDRFSAERPEGSISTLTIQRTEQRDSAMYRCASSPTTGFGELFFGEGSRLTVL.

The J gene is TRBJ2-3, the V gene TRBV11-2; D is unclear. The CDR3 is 13 residues long. The germline gives CDR1 SGHAT, CDR2 FQNNGV. V dropped 6 bases and J dropped 1 base, with 8 bases sitting between them. The CDR3 reads CASRERGTDTQYF. DNA for the CDR3: TGTGCCAGCAGAGAGAGAGGCACAGATACGCAGTATTTT.

This clonotype was found many times. This sequence joins TRBV7-9 and TRBJ2-3; D not certain. Trimming took off 5 bases at V and 4 bases at J, with 7 bases between the two ends. Germline-derived CDR1 and CDR2 are SEHNR and FQNEAQ (reference sequence). CDR3 length: 12 amino acids. CDR3 residues: CASSRKADTQYF. DNA for the CDR3: TGTGCCAGCAGCAGAAAGGCAGATACGCAGTATTTT.

This clonotype was seen at least ten times. This rearrangement joins TRBV2 to TRBJ1-1; 9 bases align to TRBD1. Trimming removed 6 bases from V and 3 bases from J; junction bases left unmatched: 8. The CDR3 covers 15 residues. Germline V gives CDR1 SNHLY, CDR2 FYNNEI. The CDR3 loop reads CASSGDRDSDTEAFF. CDR3 nucleotide sequence: TGTGCCAGCAGCGGGGACAGGGACTCGGACACTGAAGCTTTCTTT.

The gene calls are TRBV7-9 and TRBJ1-5; D is unresolved. The CDR3 has 13 amino acids. Trimming pared 3 bases from V and 3 bases from J, leaving 6 bases between. Germline assignment: CDR1 SEHNR and CDR2 FQNEAQ (reference sequence). The CDR3 loop is CASSFRDNQPQHF. The CDR3 region has the DNA TGTGCCAGCAGCTTCAGAGACAATCAGCCCCAGCATTTT.

In its sample, this clonotype was seen a few times. The CDR3 reads CASSSGAGGPWETQYF. DNA of the CDR3: TGTGCCAGCAGTAGCGGGGCGGGAGGGCCCTGGGAGACCCAGTACTTC. V gene TRBV6-1 combines with J gene TRBJ2-5; 9 positions agree with TRBD2. The germline V gene has CDR1 MNHNS and CDR2 SASEGT. The V and J ends lost 5 bases and 5 bases, in that order; junction bases with no gene match: 12. The CDR3 totals 16 residues.